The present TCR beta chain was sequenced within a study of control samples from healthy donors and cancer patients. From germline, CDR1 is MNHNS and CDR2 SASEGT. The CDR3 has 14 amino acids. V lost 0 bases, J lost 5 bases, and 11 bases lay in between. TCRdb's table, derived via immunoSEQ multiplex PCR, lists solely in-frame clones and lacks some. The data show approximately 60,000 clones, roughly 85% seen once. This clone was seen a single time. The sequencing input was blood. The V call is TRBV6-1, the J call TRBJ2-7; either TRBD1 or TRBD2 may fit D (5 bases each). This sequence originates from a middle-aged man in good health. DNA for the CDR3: TGTGCCAGCAGTGAAGCTGGGGGAAGGCACGAGCAGTACTTC. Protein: CASSEAGGRHEQYF.